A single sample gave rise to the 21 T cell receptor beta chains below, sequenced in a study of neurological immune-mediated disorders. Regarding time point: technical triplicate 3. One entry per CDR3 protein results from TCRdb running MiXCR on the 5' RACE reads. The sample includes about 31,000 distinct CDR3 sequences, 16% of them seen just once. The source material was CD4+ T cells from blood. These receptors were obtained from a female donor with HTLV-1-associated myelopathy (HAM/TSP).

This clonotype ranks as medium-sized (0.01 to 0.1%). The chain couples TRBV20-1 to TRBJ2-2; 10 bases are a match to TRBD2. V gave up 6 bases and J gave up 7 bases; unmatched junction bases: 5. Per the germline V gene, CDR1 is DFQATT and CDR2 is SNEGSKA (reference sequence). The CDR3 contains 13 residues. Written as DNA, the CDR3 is TGCAGTGCAACTAGCGGGATAGGCGGGGAGCTGTTTTTT. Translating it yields CSATSGIGGELFF.

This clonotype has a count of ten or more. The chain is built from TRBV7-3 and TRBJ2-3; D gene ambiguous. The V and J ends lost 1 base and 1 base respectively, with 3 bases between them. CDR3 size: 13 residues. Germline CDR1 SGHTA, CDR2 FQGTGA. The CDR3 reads CASSLKGTDTQYF. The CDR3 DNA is TGTGCCAGCAGCTTAAAAGGCACAGATACGCAGTATTTT.

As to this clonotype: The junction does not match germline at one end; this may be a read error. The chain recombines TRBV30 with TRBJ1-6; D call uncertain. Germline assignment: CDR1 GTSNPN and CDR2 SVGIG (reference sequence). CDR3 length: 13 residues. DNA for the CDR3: TGTGCGCTAAATCTGGACGCGTATTCACCCATCCACTTT. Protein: CALNLDAYSPIHF. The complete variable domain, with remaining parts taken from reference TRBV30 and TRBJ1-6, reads SQTIHQWPATLVQPVGSPLSLECTVEGTSNPNLYWYRQAAGRGLQLLFYSVGIGQISSEVPQNLSASRPQDRQFILSSKKLLLSDSGFYLCALNLDAYSPIHFGNGTRLTVT.

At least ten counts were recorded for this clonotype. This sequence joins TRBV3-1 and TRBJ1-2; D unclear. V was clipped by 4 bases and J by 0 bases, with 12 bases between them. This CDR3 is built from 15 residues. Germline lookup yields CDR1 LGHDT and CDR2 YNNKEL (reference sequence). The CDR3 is CASSPMSRSNYGYTF. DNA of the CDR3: TGTGCCAGCAGCCCAATGAGTAGATCTAACTATGGCTACACCTTC.

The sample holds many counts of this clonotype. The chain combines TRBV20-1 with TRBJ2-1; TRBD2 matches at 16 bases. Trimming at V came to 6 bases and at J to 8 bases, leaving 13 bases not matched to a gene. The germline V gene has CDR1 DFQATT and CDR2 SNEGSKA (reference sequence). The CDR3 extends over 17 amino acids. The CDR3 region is CSATGTSGRAFNDEQFF. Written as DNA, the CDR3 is TGCAGTGCCACCGGGACTAGCGGGAGGGCCTTTAACGATGAGCAGTTCTTC.

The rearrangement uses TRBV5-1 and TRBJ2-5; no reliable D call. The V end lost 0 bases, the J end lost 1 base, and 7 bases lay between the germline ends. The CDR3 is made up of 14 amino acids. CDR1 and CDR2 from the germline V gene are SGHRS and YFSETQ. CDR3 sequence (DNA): TGCGCCAGCAGCTTGGCCTGTTGCCAAGAGACCCAGTACTTC. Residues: CASSLACCQETQYF.

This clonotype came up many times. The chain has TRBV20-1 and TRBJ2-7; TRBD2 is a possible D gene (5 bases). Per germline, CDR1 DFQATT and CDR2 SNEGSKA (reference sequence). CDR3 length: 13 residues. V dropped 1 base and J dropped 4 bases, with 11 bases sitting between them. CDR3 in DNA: TGCAGTGCTAGAGCTGGGAGTGGGTACGAGCAGTACTTC. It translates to CSARAGSGYEQYF.

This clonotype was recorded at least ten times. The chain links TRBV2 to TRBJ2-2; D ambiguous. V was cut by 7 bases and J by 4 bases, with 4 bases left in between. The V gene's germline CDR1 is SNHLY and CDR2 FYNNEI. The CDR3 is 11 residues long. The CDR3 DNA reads TGTGCCAGCACAGGCACCGGGGAGCTGTTTTTT. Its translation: CASTGTGELFF. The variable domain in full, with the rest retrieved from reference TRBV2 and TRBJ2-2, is EPEVTQTPSHQVTQMGQEVILRCVPISNHLYFYWYRQILGQKVEFLVSFYNNEISEKSEIFDDQFSVERPDGSNFTLKIRSTKLEDSAMYFCASTGTGELFFGEGSRLTVL.

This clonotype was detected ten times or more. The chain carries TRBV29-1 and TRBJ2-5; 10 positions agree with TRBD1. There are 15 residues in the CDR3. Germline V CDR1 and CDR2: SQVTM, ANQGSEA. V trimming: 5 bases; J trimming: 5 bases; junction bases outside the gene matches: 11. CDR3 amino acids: CSVQAPGQGQETQYF. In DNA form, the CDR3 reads TGCAGCGTTCAAGCACCGGGACAGGGGCAGGAGACCCAGTACTTC.

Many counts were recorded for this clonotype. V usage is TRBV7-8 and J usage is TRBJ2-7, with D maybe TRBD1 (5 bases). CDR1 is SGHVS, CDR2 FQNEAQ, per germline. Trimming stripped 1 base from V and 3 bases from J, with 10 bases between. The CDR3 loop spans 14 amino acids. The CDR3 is CASSLVGRGYEQYF. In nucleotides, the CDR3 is TGTGCCAGCAGCTTAGTGGGGCGTGGCTACGAGCAGTACTTC.

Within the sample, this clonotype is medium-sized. CDR3 in DNA: TGTGCCAGCAGCGGTGGGGCTGATGAAAAACTGTTTTTT. It is translated as CASSGGADEKLFF. The V gene is TRBV12-3 or TRBV12-4, the J gene TRBJ1-4; tentative D call: TRBD1 (5 bases). The CDR3 length is 13 residues. V lost 6 bases, J lost 6 bases, and 11 bases lay in between.

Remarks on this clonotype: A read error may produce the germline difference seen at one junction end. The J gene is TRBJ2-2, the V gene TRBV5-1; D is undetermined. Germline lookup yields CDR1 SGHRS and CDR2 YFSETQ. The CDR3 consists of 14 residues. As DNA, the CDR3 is TGCGCTAGCAGCCCAGGCTGGAGCGCCGGGGAGCTGTTTTTT. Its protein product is CASSPGWSAGELFF.

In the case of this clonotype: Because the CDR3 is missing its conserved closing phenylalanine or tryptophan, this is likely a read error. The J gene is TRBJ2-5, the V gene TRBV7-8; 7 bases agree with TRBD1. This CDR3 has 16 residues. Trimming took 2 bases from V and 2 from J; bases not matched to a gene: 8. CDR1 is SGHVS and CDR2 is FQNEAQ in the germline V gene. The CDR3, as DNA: TGTGCCAGCAGCTTATACCCCAGGACAGGACAAGAGACCCAGTACCTC. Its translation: CASSLYPRTGQETQYL.

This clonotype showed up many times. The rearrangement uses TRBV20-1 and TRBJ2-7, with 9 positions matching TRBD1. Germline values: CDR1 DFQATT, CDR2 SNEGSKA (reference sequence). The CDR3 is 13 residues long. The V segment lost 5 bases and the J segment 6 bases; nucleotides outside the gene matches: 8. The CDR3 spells CSAPDRGVGEQYF. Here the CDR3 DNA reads TGCAGTGCTCCCGACAGGGGGGTAGGCGAGCAGTACTTC.

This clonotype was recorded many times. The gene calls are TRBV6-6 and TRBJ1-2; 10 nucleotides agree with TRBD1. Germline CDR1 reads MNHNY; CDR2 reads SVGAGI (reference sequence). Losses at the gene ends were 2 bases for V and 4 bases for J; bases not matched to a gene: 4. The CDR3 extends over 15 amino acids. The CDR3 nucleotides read TGTGCCAGCAGTTACAAGGACAGGGGGGTCTATGGCTACACCTTC. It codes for CASSYKDRGVYGYTF.

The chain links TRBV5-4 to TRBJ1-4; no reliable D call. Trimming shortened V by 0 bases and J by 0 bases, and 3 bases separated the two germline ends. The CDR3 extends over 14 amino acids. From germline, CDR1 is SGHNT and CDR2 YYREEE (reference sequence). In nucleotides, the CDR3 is TGTGCCAGCAGCTTGGATGCAACTAATGAAAAACTGTTTTTT. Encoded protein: CASSLDATNEKLFF.

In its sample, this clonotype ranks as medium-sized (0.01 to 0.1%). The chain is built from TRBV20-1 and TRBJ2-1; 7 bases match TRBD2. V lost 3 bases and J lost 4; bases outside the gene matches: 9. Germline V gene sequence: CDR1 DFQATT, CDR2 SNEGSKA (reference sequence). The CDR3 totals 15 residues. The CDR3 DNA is TGCAGTGCTAGGGACCCGGGACTAACTTACAATGAGCAGTTCTTC. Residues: CSARDPGLTYNEQFF.

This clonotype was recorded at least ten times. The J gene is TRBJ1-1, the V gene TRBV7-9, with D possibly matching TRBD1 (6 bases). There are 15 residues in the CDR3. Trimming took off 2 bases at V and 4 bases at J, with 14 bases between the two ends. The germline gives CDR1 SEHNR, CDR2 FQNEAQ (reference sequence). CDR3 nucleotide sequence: TGTGCCAGCAGCTTACAGGGGTTCGGGGTCACTGAAGCTTTCTTT. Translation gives CASSLQGFGVTEAFF.

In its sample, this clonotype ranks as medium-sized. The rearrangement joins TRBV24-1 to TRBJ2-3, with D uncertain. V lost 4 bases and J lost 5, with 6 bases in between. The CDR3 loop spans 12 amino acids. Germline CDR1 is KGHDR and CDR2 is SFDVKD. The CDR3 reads CATSEGKDTQYF. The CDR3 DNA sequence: TGTGCCACCAGTGAAGGGAAAGATACGCAGTATTTT.

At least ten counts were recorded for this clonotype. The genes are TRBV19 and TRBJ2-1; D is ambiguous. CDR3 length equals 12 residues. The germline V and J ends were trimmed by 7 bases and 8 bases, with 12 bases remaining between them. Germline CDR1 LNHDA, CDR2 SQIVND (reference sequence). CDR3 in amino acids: CASTFRGHEQFF. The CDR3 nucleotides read TGTGCCAGTACCTTTAGAGGCCATGAGCAGTTCTTC.

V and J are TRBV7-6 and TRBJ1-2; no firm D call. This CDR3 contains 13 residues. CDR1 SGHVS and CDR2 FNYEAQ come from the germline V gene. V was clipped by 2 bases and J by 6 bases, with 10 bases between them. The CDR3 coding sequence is TGTGCCAGCAGCTTAAGACAATCGGATGGCTACACCTTC. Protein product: CASSLRQSDGYTF.